The T cell receptor beta chain described here comes from a study of shared clonotypes between healthy human individuals. General study results and limits: Only blood underwent sampling, and tissue repertoires likely differ.

The CD4+ fraction was divided into a CD45RA+ naive subset and a CD45RA-negative memory subset. On this clone itself: Its antigen is not identified.

Over several immunoSEQ plates, each subset's genomic DNA was distributed in even portions. Original data processing: In the immunoSEQ data, sequences were junction-only and lacked quality scores, so filtering differed. TCRdb keeps only in-frame clones here, not all; method: immunoSEQ multiplex PCR. D and trimming were read from the DNA, whereas the V and J calls and clone size are those reported in that table. The sample comprises 2 million to 2.5 million clones, over 90% of which are singletons, and 0.39% rests with the top ten. The receptor's source is a man between 18 and 35 years old in good health. Some clones in this sample may be carry-over from other donors' samples. The sequenced sample consisted of naive CD4+ T cells from PBMCs. Subset described: CD45RA+ positively selected.

CDR3 protein: CASSGGGEQFF. CDR3 coding DNA: TGTGCCAGCAGCGGGGGGGGAGAGCAGTTCTTC. The V and J genes are TRBV7-2 and TRBJ2-1; TRBD2 matches 7 bases. From germline, CDR1 is SGHTA and CDR2 FQGNSA. The CDR3 contains 11 residues. Trimming removed 5 bases from V and 10 bases from J; junction bases left unmatched: 2.